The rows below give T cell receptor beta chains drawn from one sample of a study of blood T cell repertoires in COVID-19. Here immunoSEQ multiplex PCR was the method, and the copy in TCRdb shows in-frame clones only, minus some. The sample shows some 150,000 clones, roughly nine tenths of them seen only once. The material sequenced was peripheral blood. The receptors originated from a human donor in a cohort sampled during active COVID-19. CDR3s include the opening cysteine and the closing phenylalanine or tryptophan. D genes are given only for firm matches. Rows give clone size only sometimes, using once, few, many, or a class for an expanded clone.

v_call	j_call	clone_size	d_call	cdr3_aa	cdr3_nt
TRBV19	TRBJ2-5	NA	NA	CASSQNLGETQYF	TGTGCCAGTAGTCAGAACCTCGGGGAGACCCAGTACTTC
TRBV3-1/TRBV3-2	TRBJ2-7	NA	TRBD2	CASSQVPPSGPIYEQYF	TGTGCCAGCAGCCAAGTCCCCCCTAGCGGCCCTATATACGAGCAGTACTTC
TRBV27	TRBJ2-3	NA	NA	CASSFSGDWTDTQYF	TGTGCCAGCAGTTTCTCGGGGGATTGGACAGATACGCAGTATTTT
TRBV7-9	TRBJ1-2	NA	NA	CASSQWDTTNYGYTF	TGTGCCAGCAGCCAATGGGACACCACTAACTATGGCTACACCTTC
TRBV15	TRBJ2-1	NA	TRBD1	CATSNWDSYEQFF	TGTGCCACCAGCAACTGGGACAGCTATGAGCAGTTCTTC
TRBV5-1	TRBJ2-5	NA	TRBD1	CASSLWDREETQYF	TGCGCCAGCAGCTTATGGGACAGAGAAGAGACCCAGTACTTC
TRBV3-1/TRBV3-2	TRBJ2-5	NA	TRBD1	CASSSQPGTGPKTQYF	TGTGCCAGCAGCTCGCAACCCGGGACAGGGCCAAAGACCCAGTACTTC
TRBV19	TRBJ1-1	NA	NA	CASSPRLNTEAFF	TGTGCCAGTAGTCCGCGCCTGAACACTGAAGCTTTCTTT
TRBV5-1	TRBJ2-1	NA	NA	CASSLSGFRQGFF	TGCGCCAGCAGCTTGAGCGGGTTCCGTCAGGGGTTCTTC
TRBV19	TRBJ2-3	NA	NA	CASSIEGSETDTQYF	TGTGCCAGTAGTATAGAGGGCAGTGAAACAGATACGCAGTATTTT
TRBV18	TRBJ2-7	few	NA	CASSPPGGVEQYF	TGTGCCAGCTCACCTCCGGGCGGGGTCGAGCAGTACTTC
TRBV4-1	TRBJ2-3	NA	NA	CASSHITGSTDTQYF	TGCGCCAGCAGCCATATAACGGGAAGCACAGATACGCAGTATTTT
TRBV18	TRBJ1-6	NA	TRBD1	CASSPPKGTDFDNSPLHF	TGTGCCAGCTCACCACCGAAGGGGACAGACTTTGATAATTCACCCCTCCACTTT
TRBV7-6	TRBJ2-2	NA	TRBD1	CASSFRDRVAGELFF	TGTGCCAGCAGCTTCCGGGACAGGGTGGCCGGGGAGCTGTTTTTT
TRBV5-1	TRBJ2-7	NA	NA	CASSRDGGRGNEQYF	TGCGCCAGCAGCCGGGACGGTGGCAGGGGTAACGAGCAGTACTTC
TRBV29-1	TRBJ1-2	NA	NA	CSVDYGDYGYTF	TGCAGCGTTGACTACGGGGACTATGGCTACACCTTC
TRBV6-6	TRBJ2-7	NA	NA	CASSYRSYEQYF	TGTGCCAGCAGTTACCGCTCCTACGAGCAGTACTTC
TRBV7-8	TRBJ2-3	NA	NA	CASSLAPPGDTQYF	TGTGCCAGCAGCTTAGCCCCCCCGGGAGATACGCAGTATTTT
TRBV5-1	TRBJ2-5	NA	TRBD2	CASSPDSGGGETQYF	TGCGCCAGCAGCCCAGATTCTGGCGGGGGTGAGACCCAGTACTTC
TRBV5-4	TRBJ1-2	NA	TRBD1	CASSLQGGYGYTF	TGTGCCAGCAGCTTGCAGGGGGGCTATGGCTACACCTTC
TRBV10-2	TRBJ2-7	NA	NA	CASVSQGGYEQYF	TGCGCCAGCGTATCACAGGGTGGTTACGAGCAGTACTTC
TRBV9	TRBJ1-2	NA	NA	CASSGWRGREYGYTF	TGTGCCAGCAGCGGATGGAGGGGCAGGGAATATGGCTACACCTTC
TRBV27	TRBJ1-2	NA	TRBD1	CASSTGVHGYTF	TGTGCCAGCAGTACAGGGGTCCATGGCTACACCTTC
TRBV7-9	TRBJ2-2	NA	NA	CASSLVRAANTGELFF	TGTGCCAGCAGCTTAGTGCGGGCAGCGAACACCGGGGAGCTGTTTTTT
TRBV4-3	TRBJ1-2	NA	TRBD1	CASSKGQGVNYGYTF	TGCGCCAGCAGCAAAGGACAGGGGGTGAACTATGGCTACACCTTC
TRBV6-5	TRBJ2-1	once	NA	CASSYSWGSYNEQFF	TGTGCCAGCAGTTACTCCTGGGGCAGTTACAATGAGCAGTTCTTC
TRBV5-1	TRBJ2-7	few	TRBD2	CASSLDAGGFYEQYF	TGCGCCAGCAGCTTGGATGCGGGGGGATTCTACGAGCAGTACTTC
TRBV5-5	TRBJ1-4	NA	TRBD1	CASSGTDRNEKLFF	TGTGCCAGCAGCGGGACAGACCGGAATGAAAAACTGTTTTTT
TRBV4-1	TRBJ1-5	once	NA	CASSQDIRGVQPQHF	TGCGCCAGCAGCCAAGATATTCGGGGGGTTCAGCCCCAGCATTTT
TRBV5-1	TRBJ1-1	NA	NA	CASSPNVGGTEAFF	TGCGCCAGCAGCCCAAATGTGGGGGGGACTGAAGCTTTCTTT
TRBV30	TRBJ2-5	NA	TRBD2	CAWSGTSGGETQYF	TGTGCCTGGAGTGGGACTAGCGGGGGCGAGACCCAGTACTTC
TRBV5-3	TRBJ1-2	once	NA	CARSLELYQGRRCIYPNYGYTF	TGTGCCAGAAGCTTGGAGTTGTATCAGGGGCGCCGGTGTATATATCCTAACTATGGCTACACCTTC
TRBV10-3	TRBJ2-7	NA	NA	CAIRGQVQSYEQYF	TGTGCCATCAGGGGCCAGGTTCAATCCTACGAGCAGTACTTC
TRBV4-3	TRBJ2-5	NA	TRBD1	CASSQVGDREETQYF	TGCGCCAGCAGCCAAGTCGGCGACAGGGAAGAGACCCAGTACTTC
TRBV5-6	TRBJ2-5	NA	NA	CASSLSGEETQYF	TGTGCCAGCAGCTTATCGGGGGAAGAGACCCAGTACTTC
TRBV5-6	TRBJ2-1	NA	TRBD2	CARSGGERGGANEQFF	TGTGCCCGCAGCGGGGGCGAGCGGGGGGGGGCCAATGAGCAGTTCTTC
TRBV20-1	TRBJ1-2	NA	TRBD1	CSARGQGHGTF	TGCAGTGCTAGGGGACAGGGCCACGGCACCTTC
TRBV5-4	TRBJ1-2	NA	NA	CASSGRGREDYGYTF	TGTGCCAGCAGCGGGAGGGGCAGGGAGGACTATGGCTACACCTTC
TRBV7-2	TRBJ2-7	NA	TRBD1	CASRADRTSYEQYF	TGTGCCAGCAGAGCGGACAGGACCTCCTACGAGCAGTACTTC
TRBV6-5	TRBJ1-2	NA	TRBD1	CASTPAGTVYGYTF	TGTGCCAGCACCCCCGCCGGGACAGTATATGGCTACACCTTC
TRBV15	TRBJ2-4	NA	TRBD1	CATSRGQGAAKNIQYF	TGTGCCACCAGCAGAGGACAGGGGGCCGCCAAAAACATTCAGTACTTC
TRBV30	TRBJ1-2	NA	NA	CAWSQGYYGYTF	TGTGCCTGGAGTCAGGGCTACTATGGCTACACCTTC
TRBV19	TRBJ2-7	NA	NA	CASSISLDSEQYF	TGTGCCAGTAGTATCAGTCTAGACTCCGAGCAGTACTTC
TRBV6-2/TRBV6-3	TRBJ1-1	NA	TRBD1	CASSYWGTGNTEAFF	TGTGCCAGCAGTTATTGGGGGACAGGGAACACTGAAGCTTTCTTT
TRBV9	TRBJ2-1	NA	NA	CASNGGPQDEQFF	TGTGCCAGCAACGGGGGGCCCCAGGATGAGCAGTTCTTC
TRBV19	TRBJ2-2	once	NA	CASSMSRNTGELFF	TGTGCCAGTAGTATGTCTAGAAACACCGGGGAGCTGTTTTTT
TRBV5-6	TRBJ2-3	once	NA	CASSFRGGTDTQYF	TGTGCCAGCAGCTTCAGGGGTGGCACAGATACGCAGTATTTT
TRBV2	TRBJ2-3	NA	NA	CASSDDIGTDTQYF	TGTGCCAGCAGTGACGATATAGGCACAGATACGCAGTATTTT
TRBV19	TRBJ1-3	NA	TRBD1	CASSWDRGRGGNTIYF	TGTGCCAGTAGTTGGGACAGGGGGCGAGGCGGAAACACCATATATTTT
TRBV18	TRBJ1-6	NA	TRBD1	CASSPDRVPGSPLHF	TGTGCCAGCTCACCCGACAGGGTACCGGGGTCACCCCTCCACTTT
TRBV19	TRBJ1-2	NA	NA	CASSTQGGNYGYTF	TGTGCCAGTAGTACCCAAGGGGGAAACTATGGCTACACCTTC
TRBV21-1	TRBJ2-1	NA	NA	CASSKLRGVGGCNEQFF	TGTGCCAGCAGCAAATTGCGGGGGGTAGGAGGATGCAATGAGCAGTTCTTC
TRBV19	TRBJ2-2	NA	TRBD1	CASSRDREGATGELFF	TGTGCCAGTAGTAGGGACAGGGAAGGCGCCACCGGGGAGCTGTTTTTT
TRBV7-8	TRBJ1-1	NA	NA	CASSLDPGGWTEAFF	TGTGCCAGCAGCTTAGACCCGGGAGGATGGACTGAAGCTTTCTTT